Listed here are 30 T cell receptor beta chains from one sample, sequenced in a study of blood T cell repertoires in COVID-19. Data came from immunoSEQ multiplex PCR; TCRdb stores just in-frame clones and leaves some out. This sample carries around 270,000 clones, 70% to 90% of them seen once, and the ten largest clones take 3.5% to 4.5%. Sequencing was done on a sample of PBMCs or T cells enriched from blood (not recorded which). Receptors originate from a woman in her twenties or thirties who had recovered from COVID-19.

The J gene is TRBJ2-7, the V gene TRBV19; no reliable D call. The V end was cut by 5 bases, the J end by 2 bases, with 16 bases between. Germline-derived CDR1 and CDR2 are LNHDA and SQIVND (reference sequence). The CDR3 runs to 15 residues. The CDR3 nucleotides read TGTGCCAGTAGTCAGCGACCCCAAACACCCTACGAGCAGTACTTC. Residues: CASSQRPQTPYEQYF.

The gene calls are TRBV4-1 and TRBJ2-1; D unresolved. Germline CDR1 MGHRA, CDR2 YSYEKL. The CDR3 has 16 amino acids. V was cut by 2 bases and J by 1 base, with 12 bases left in between. The CDR3 loop is CASSQRLLNSYNEQFF. In DNA form, the CDR3 reads TGCGCCAGCAGCCAACGACTCCTCAATTCCTACAATGAGCAGTTCTTC.

J is TRBJ2-7 and V is TRBV30; D may be TRBD1 (6 bases). Between the trimmed V and J ends, which lost 5 bases and 0 bases, there was a span of 11 bases. Germline V gene sequence: CDR1 GTSNPN, CDR2 SVGIG (reference sequence). The CDR3 spans 13 residues. The CDR3 DNA reads TGTGCCTGGCATGGACAGCGCTCCTACGAGCAGTACTTC. This sequence encodes CAWHGQRSYEQYF. The variable domain in full, completed from reference TRBV30 and TRBJ2-7, reads SQTIHQWPATLVQPVGSPLSLECTVEGTSNPNLYWYRQAAGRGLQLLFYSVGIGQISSEVPQNLSASRPQDRQFILSSKKLLLSDSGFYLCAWHGQRSYEQYFGPGTRLTVT.

The chain joins TRBV28 to TRBJ2-1; 9 bases map to TRBD2. Trimming at V came to 6 bases and at J to 5 bases, leaving 8 bases not matched to a gene. This CDR3 contains 15 residues. Germline CDR1 and CDR2: MDHEN and SYDVKM. In nucleotides, the CDR3 is TGTGCCAGCAGGTTTAGCGGGAGTTTTAACAATGAGCAGTTCTTC. Protein: CASRFSGSFNNEQFF.

This clone appeared a few times. J is TRBJ1-5 and V is TRBV6-5; TRBD1 is a possible D gene (6 bases). Germline CDR1 is MNHEY and CDR2 is SVGAGI. V was cut by 6 bases and J by 7 bases, with 16 bases left in between. The CDR3 is made up of 14 amino acids. The CDR3 loop is CASRPGGAGQPQHF. CDR3 sequence (DNA): TGTGCCAGCAGACCCGGGGGGGCTGGACAGCCCCAGCATTTT.

This clone was found a few times. The rearrangement joins TRBV5-1 to TRBJ2-5; D not resolved. The ends were cut back, 4 bases at V and 4 bases at J, with 11 bases in the middle. Germline V gene data show CDR1 as SGHRS and CDR2 as YFSETQ. The CDR3 length is 13 residues. The CDR3 bases are TGCGCCAGCAGCCCAGGATATATAGAGACCCAGTACTTC. Its protein is CASSPGYIETQYF.

The genes are TRBV7-9 and TRBJ1-1, with D hard to call. Germline assignment: CDR1 SEHNR and CDR2 FQNEAQ (reference sequence). The CDR3 consists of 14 residues. V gave up 5 bases and J gave up 0 bases, with 10 bases separating them. The CDR3 DNA follows: TGTGCCAGCAGCCTAGGGCTGGTGAACACTGAAGCTTTCTTT. As protein: CASSLGLVNTEAFF.

This chain joins TRBV18 and TRBJ2-7; the D is unclear. The germline V gene encodes CDR1 KGHSH and CDR2 LQKENI. The CDR3 loop spans 14 amino acids. The V end lost 0 bases, the J end lost 6 bases, and 12 bases lay between the germline ends. The CDR3 spells CASSPPETTGEQYF. The CDR3 nucleotides are TGTGCCAGCTCACCACCCGAGACAACTGGCGAGCAGTACTTC.

In its sample, this clone was seen a few times. V and J are TRBV5-8 and TRBJ1-1; D may be TRBD1 (5 bases). CDR3 length equals 14 residues. Germline assignment: CDR1 SGHTS and CDR2 YDEGEE. Trimming left V 2 bases short and J 6 bases short, with 14 bases between. This CDR3 reads CASSFEMTGAEAFF. The DNA of the CDR3 is TGTGCCAGCAGCTTCGAAATGACGGGGGCTGAAGCTTTCTTT.

The chain couples TRBV4-1 to TRBJ1-5; possibly TRBD1 for D (5 bases). The germline V gene has CDR1 MGHRA and CDR2 YSYEKL. The CDR3 loop spans 15 amino acids. V lost 0 bases and J 3 bases, leaving 9 bases between the germline ends. CDR3 nucleotides: TGCGCCAGCAGCCAAGAACAGGAGCTCAATCAGCCCCAGCATTTT. As protein: CASSQEQELNQPQHF.

This clone was detected a few times. The chain combines TRBV27 with TRBJ1-1, with D perhaps TRBD1 (6 bases). The CDR3 covers 14 residues. V was clipped by 2 bases and J by 3 bases, with 10 bases between them. Germline CDR1 MNHEY, CDR2 SMNVEV (reference sequence). The CDR3 DNA reads TGTGCCAGCAGTTTACAGGGGAAGTACACTGAAGCTTTCTTT. Amino acids: CASSLQGKYTEAFF.

The rearrangement uses TRBV7-9 and TRBJ1-1, with TRBD1 identical over 10 bases. After removal of 2 bases from V and 10 bases from J, the junction contained 10 bases not matched to a gene. From germline, CDR1 is SEHNR and CDR2 FQNEAQ (reference sequence). The CDR3 has 15 residues. The CDR3 DNA reads as TGTGCCAGCAGCTTATCAGCGGGACAGGGGCCCGGAGCTTTCTTT. It specifies CASSLSAGQGPGAFF. Full variable domain (rest looked up from reference TRBV7-9 and TRBJ1-1): DTGVSQNPRHKITKRGQNVTFRCDPISEHNRLYWYRQTLGQGPEFLTYFQNEAQLEKSRLLSDRFSAERPKGSFSTLEIQRTEQGDSAMYLCASSLSAGQGPGAFFGQGTRLTVV.

This clone was observed a few times. This chain links TRBV28 with TRBJ1-1; D perhaps matches TRBD1 (5 bases). Germline CDR1 MDHEN, CDR2 SYDVKM. The germline V and J ends were trimmed by 0 bases and 4 bases, with 12 bases remaining between them. The CDR3 is 15 residues long. The DNA for the CDR3 is TGTGCCAGCAGTTTATGGTGGGGCAGTGGCACTGAAGCTTTCTTT. Amino acids: CASSLWWGSGTEAFF.

The chain links TRBV11-2 to TRBJ2-3; D ambiguous. V was shortened by 5 bases and J by 3 bases, with 3 bases between the two germline ends. CDR1 and CDR2 from the germline V gene are SGHAT and FQNNGV. This CDR3 has 11 amino acids. CDR3 coding DNA: TGTGCCAGCAGCCCGACAGATACGCAGTATTTT. Protein: CASSPTDTQYF.

The chain links TRBV2 to TRBJ1-2; 7 bases line up with TRBD1. J lost 8 bases, V lost 4 bases, and 10 bases had no gene match. Germline CDR1 is SNHLY and CDR2 is FYNNEI. The CDR3 spans 14 residues. The CDR3 is CASSGGQAVDGYTF. For the CDR3, the DNA is TGTGCCAGCAGTGGTGGACAGGCGGTTGACGGCTACACCTTC. Full variable domain (rest looked up from reference TRBV2 and TRBJ1-2): EPEVTQTPSHQVTQMGQEVILRCVPISNHLYFYWYRQILGQKVEFLVSFYNNEISEKSEIFDDQFSVERPDGSNFTLKIRSTKLEDSAMYFCASSGGQAVDGYTFGSGTRLTVV.

The chain joins TRBV9 to TRBJ1-5; 10 bases line up with TRBD1. This CDR3 contains 14 residues. Germline V gene lookup returns CDR1 SGDLS and CDR2 YYNGEE. J was trimmed by 5 bases and V by 6 bases; bases with no gene match: 5. Here the CDR3 reads CASTRGTGDQPQHF. The CDR3 nucleotides are TGTGCCAGCACCCGGGGGACAGGGGATCAGCCCCAGCATTTT.

The chain uses TRBV7-3 and TRBJ2-3; D ambiguous. CDR3 length: 13 residues. Germline V gene data show CDR1 as SGHTA and CDR2 as FQGTGA. Between the trimmed V and J ends, which lost 5 bases and 5 bases, there was a span of 11 bases. CDR3 in amino acids: CASSPEAGDTQYF. In DNA form, the CDR3 reads TGTGCCAGCAGCCCTGAAGCCGGAGATACGCAGTATTTT. The full variable domain, in which reference TRBV7-3 and TRBJ2-3 provide the parts outside the CDR3, is GAGVSQTPSNKVTEKGKYVELRCDPISGHTALYWYRQSLGQGPEFLIYFQGTGAADDSGLPNDRFFAVRPEGSVSTLKIQRTERGDSAVYLCASSPEAGDTQYFGPGTRLTVL.

This clone came up once. V gene TRBV27 combines with J gene TRBJ2-5; D is possibly TRBD1 (7 bases). Germline CDR1 and CDR2: MNHEY and SMNVEV (reference sequence). This CDR3 region has 16 residues. Trimming took 3 bases from V and 1 from J, leaving 15 bases between them. The CDR3, as DNA: TGTGCCAGCAGTTTCCTCCCAGGGGGGCTCCAAGAGACCCAGTACTTC. Its protein is CASSFLPGGLQETQYF.

In this sample, this clone turned up a few times. This chain joins TRBV15 and TRBJ1-2, with D possibly matching TRBD1 (5 bases). Deletions cut 0 bases from V and 0 bases from J, with 14 bases between. CDR3 length: 17 residues. The V gene's germline CDR1 is LNHNV and CDR2 YYDKDF (reference sequence). The DNA for the CDR3 is TGTGCCACCAGCAGAGAAGGTGTTACGGGGGCTAACTATGGCTACACCTTC. Amino acids: CATSREGVTGANYGYTF.

The chain carries TRBV4-2 and TRBJ2-1; 10 bases are a match to TRBD2. V gave up 4 bases and J gave up 4 bases; unmatched junction bases: 7. There are 16 residues in the CDR3. Germline-derived CDR1 and CDR2 are LGHNA and YNFKEQ. This CDR3 is CASSPLAGAGYNEQFF. As DNA, the CDR3 is TGTGCCAGCAGCCCCCTAGCGGGAGCGGGATACAATGAGCAGTTCTTC.

The chain has TRBV4-1 and TRBJ2-2; 12 positions match TRBD2. This CDR3 spans 16 amino acids. V gave up 2 bases and J gave up 6 bases; unmatched junction bases: 4. CDR1 MGHRA and CDR2 YSYEKL come from the germline V gene. The CDR3 DNA follows: TGCGCCAGCAGCCAATACCCTAGCGGGAGGGCCGGGGAGCTGTTTTTT. It yields the protein CASSQYPSGRAGELFF.

V and J are TRBV7-2 and TRBJ1-6; 7 bases match TRBD1. Looked up from germline, CDR1 is SGHTA and CDR2 is FQGNSA. Trimming at V came to 2 bases and at J to 5 bases, leaving 3 bases not matched to a gene. CDR3 length: 15 amino acids. The CDR3 region is CASSLTGANNSPLHF. For the CDR3, the DNA is TGTGCCAGCAGCTTAACAGGGGCAAATAATTCACCCCTCCACTTT.

The chain is built from TRBV24-1 and TRBJ2-7, with 8 bases lining up with TRBD2. This CDR3 has 15 amino acids. With V trimmed by 2 bases and J by 6 bases, 8 bases remained unmatched. Germline CDR1 is KGHDR and CDR2 is SFDVKD. The CDR3 DNA follows: TGTGCCACCAGTGATTCGGGACTAGGAGGGCGCGAGCAGTACTTC. It codes for CATSDSGLGGREQYF.

The chain recombines TRBV28 with TRBJ2-2, with 7 positions matching TRBD1. V was pared by 2 bases and J by 8 bases, with 11 bases of the junction left unmatched. Per the germline V gene, CDR1 is MDHEN and CDR2 is SYDVKM. The CDR3 covers 16 residues. The CDR3 bases are TGTGCCAGCAGTTTAGAGGGTGCCAGGGGGTTAGGGGAGCTGTTTTTT. Translating it yields CASSLEGARGLGELFF.

V and J are TRBV6-4 and TRBJ2-1; 8 bases align to TRBD2. Germline CDR1 and CDR2: MRHNA and SNTAGT. V lost 4 bases, J lost 2 bases, and 7 bases stayed unmatched. CDR3 length equals 16 residues. The CDR3 sequence is CASSASGTRAYNEQFF. CDR3 sequence (DNA): TGTGCCAGCAGTGCATCCGGGACTAGGGCCTACAATGAGCAGTTCTTC.

The rearrangement uses TRBV6-5 and TRBJ1-1, with a tentative D call TRBD1 (6 bases). This CDR3 region has 11 residues. Trimming pared 7 bases from V and 5 bases from J, leaving 8 bases between. Germline V gives CDR1 MNHEY, CDR2 SVGAGI. CDR3 coding DNA: TGTGCCAGCAAGGGGGAGACTGAAGCTTTCTTT. The encoded protein is CASKGETEAFF.

V is TRBV6-4 and J is TRBJ1-1; 7 nucleotides line up with TRBD1. With V trimmed by 9 bases and J by 3 bases, 7 bases remained unmatched. Germline V gene sequence: CDR1 MRHNA, CDR2 SNTAGT. This CDR3 is built from 13 residues. CDR3 protein: CASSQGRDTEAFF. In DNA, the CDR3 is TGTGCCAGTTCACAGGGGAGAGACACTGAAGCTTTCTTT.

The rearrangement joins TRBV28 to TRBJ1-5; 10 positions agree with TRBD1. V lost 3 bases, J lost 4 bases, and 24 bases stayed unmatched. Germline CDR1 MDHEN, CDR2 SYDVKM. There are 22 residues in the CDR3. This CDR3 reads CASSFSVSWSATGGLGNQPQHF. Here the CDR3 DNA reads TGTGCCAGCAGTTTTTCGGTTTCGTGGTCGGCGACAGGGGGCTTAGGTAATCAGCCCCAGCATTTT.

This clone was counted only a few times. This chain connects TRBV10-3 to TRBJ2-2; 11 nucleotides align to TRBD1. The J segment lost 5 bases and the V segment lost 6 bases, leaving 8 bases of the junction unmatched. Germline CDR1 ENHRY, CDR2 SYGVKD. This CDR3 spans 16 amino acids. The CDR3 DNA sequence: TGTGCCATCAGGGGACGGACAGGGGGCAAGACCGGGGAGCTGTTTTTT. Its protein product is CAIRGRTGGKTGELFF.

The chain is built from TRBV5-1 and TRBJ1-2; 9 bases line up with TRBD1. V lost 6 bases and J lost 3; bases outside the gene matches: 6. The CDR3 runs to 14 residues. The germline V gene has CDR1 SGHRS and CDR2 YFSETQ. The CDR3 sequence is CASKGQGRDYGYTF. Here the CDR3 DNA reads TGCGCCAGCAAGGGACAGGGAAGGGACTATGGCTACACCTTC.